The present entry profiles one T cell receptor beta chain with its context. Its cognate antigen is unknown. These data come from a study of identical twins. Study observations and caveats: Cross-sectional statistical analysis was relied on for the conclusions, without the same donors being followed.

The CDR3 loop spans 15 amino acids. The germline V and J ends were trimmed by 6 bases and 1 base, with 15 bases remaining between them. Germline loops: CDR1 MNHNS, CDR2 SASEGT. Each CDR3 protein gets one entry after TCRdb re-called the 5' RACE reads with MiXCR. The repertoire holds hundreds of thousands of distinct CDR3 sequences, with 8.6% as singletons. This same sample was also taken into another study, of yellow fever vaccine responses in identical twins.

The sequenced sample consisted of PBMCs. The chain joins TRBV6-1 to TRBJ2-5; D is unresolved. This TCR derives from a young woman in good health. The CDR3 region has the DNA TGTGCCAGCAGAAGGCCCCGCGGAGCCCAAGAGACCCAGTACTTC. Amino acid sequence: CASRRPRGAQETQYF.